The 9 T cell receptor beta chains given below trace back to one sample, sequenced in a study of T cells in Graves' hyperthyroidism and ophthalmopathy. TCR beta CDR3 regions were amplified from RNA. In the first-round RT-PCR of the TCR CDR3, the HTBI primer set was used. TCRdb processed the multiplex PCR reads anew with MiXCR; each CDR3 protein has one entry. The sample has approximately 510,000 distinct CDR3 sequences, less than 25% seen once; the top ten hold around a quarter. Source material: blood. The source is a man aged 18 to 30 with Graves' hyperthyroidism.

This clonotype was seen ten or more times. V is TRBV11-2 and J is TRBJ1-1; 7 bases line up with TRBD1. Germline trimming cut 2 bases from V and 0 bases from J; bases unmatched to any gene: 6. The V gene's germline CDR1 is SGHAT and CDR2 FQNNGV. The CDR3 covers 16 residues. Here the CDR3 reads CASSLRLQGLNTEAFF. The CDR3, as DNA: TGTGCCAGCAGCTTACGATTACAGGGGTTGAACACTGAAGCTTTCTTT.

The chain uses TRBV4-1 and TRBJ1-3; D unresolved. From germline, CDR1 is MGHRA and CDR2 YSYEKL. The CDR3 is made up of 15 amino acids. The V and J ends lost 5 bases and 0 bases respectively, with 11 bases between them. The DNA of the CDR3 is TGCGCCAGCAGCTCCACCGAGCTCTCTGGAAACACCATATATTTT. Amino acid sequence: CASSSTELSGNTIYF.

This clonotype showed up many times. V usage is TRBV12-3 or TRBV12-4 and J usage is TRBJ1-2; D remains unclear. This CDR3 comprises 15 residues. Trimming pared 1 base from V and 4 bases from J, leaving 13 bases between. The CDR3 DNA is TGTGCCAGCAGTTTAGGTTCTCCTGGTGGCTATGGCTACACCTTC. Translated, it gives CASSLGSPGGYGYTF.

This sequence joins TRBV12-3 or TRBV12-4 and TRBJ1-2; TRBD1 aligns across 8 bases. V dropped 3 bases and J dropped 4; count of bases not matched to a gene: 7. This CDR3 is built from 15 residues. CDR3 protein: CASSFGRGPIYGYTF. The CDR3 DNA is TGTGCCAGCAGTTTCGGCAGGGGGCCTATCTATGGCTACACCTTC.

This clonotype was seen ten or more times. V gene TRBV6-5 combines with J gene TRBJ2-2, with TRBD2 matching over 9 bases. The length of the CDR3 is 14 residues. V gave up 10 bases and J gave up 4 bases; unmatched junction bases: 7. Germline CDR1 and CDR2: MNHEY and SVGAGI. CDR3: CATKGLAGTGELFF. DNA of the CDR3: TGTGCCACCAAGGGACTAGCTGGCACCGGGGAGCTGTTTTTT.

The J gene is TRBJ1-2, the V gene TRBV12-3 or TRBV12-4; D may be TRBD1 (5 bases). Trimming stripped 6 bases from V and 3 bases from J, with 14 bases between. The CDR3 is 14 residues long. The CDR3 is CASSPGGGHYGYTF. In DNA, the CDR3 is TGTGCCAGCAGCCCCGGGGGGGGTCACTATGGCTACACCTTC.

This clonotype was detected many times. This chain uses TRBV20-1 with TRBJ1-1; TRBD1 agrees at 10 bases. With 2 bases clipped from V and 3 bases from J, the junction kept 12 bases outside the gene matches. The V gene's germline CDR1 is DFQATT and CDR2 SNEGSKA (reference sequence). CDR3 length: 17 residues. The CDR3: CSARLDRGRILDTEAFF. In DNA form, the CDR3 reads TGCAGTGCTAGACTCGACAGGGGGCGGATTTTGGACACTGAAGCTTTCTTT.

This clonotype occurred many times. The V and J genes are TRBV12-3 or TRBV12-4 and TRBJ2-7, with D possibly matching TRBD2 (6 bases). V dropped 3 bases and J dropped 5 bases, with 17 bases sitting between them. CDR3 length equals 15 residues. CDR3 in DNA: TGTGCCAGCAGTTTGGGAGTACTAGCTGGCGACGAGCAGTACTTC. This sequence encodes CASSLGVLAGDEQYF.

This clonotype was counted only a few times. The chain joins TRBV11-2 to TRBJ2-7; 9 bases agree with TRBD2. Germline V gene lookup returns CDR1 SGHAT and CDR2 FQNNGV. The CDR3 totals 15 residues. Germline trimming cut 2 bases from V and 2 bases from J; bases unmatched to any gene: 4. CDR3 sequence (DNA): TGTGCCAGCAGCTTAATGGGCGGGGGGGCCTACGAGCAGTACTTC. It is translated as CASSLMGGGAYEQYF.